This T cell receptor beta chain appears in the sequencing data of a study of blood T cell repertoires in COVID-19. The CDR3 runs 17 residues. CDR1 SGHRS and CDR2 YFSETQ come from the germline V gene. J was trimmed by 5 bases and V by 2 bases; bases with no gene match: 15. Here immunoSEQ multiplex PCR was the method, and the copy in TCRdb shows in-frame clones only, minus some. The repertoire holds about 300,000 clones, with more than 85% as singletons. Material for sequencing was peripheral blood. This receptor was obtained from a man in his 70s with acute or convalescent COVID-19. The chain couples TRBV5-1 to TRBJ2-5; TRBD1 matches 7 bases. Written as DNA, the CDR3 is TGCGCCAGCAGCTTATCACAGTCGACAGGGCCGGGGGAGACCCAGTACTTC. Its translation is CASSLSQSTGPGETQYF.